The clone carrying this TCR beta chain appeared many times. Its antigen is not identified. TCRdb fed the 5' RACE reads into MiXCR, producing one record per CDR3 protein. The sample consists of more than 120,000 distinct CDR3 sequences, more than 6% of them appearing once. The data were obtained in a study of T cells after yellow fever vaccination. About the study: Fractions low in cell number were prepared with SMART-Seq v4 Ultra Low Input.

Points from the study as a whole: Boosting was followed by the reappearance of most primary-vaccination clones (roughly 95% CD4, 85% to 90% CD8). Clonotypes shared by both compartments, CD4 and CD8, made up a small share. From the bulk population, abundant clonotypes could contaminate and appear within FACS-sorted repertoires.

CDR3 length equals 13 residues. Germline CDR1 is ENHRY and CDR2 is SYGVKD. Between the trimmed V and J ends, which lost 7 bases and 5 bases, there was a span of 12 bases. This clonotype was obtained from a man aged 30-40 years who received the YFV17D yellow fever vaccine. This specimen was CD4+ T cells sorted from PBMCs, taken 5 days after the yellow fever booster vaccination. The chain combines TRBV10-3 with TRBJ1-5, with D uncertain. Here the CDR3 reads CAIKGEEYQPQHF. Here the CDR3 DNA reads TGTGCCATCAAAGGCGAGGAGTATCAGCCCCAGCATTTT.